The clone carrying this T cell receptor (beta chain) appeared a few times. The junction does not match germline at one end; this may be a read error. Authors' data handling: It was from reference gene primer amplification that nucleated cell counts were estimated. Profiling relied on immunoSEQ multiplex PCR, and the TCRdb table lists in-frame clones only, not all of them. The V and J calls and clone size are taken from that table; D and trimming were inferred from the DNA. In the table there are roughly 190,000 clones, approximately 82% of which are singletons. The record originates from a study of blood T cell repertoires in COVID-19. The overall study: The samples span acute and convalescent COVID-19 from the United States, Italy and Spain. From T cells, B-cell-depleted T cells, or PBMCs came the material, which was cDNA or gDNA.

CDR3 length equals 12 residues. CDR1 and CDR2 (germline): SNHLY, FYNNEI. Adults between roughly 18 and 90 years of age took part from 24 US areas. The chain links TRBV2 to TRBJ2-1, with 10 positions matching TRBD2. The receptor's source is a woman aged 55 to 70 with acute COVID-19. The sample taken for sequencing was PBMCs or T cells enriched from blood (not recorded which). Written as DNA, the CDR3 is TGTGCCAGCAGTGATACTCTAGCGGGGGTACTCTTC. Protein product: CASSDTLAGVLF.